This T cell receptor beta chain came from a study of spatial heterogeneity in lung cancer. In the study overall: Tumor-region TCR transcript counts correlated strongly with a T cell module score from matched bulk RNA-seq. For the average unique TCR and UMI combination, more than 8.5 occurrences appeared in raw reads. The study's findings and limits: Tumor mutation count correlated with how many alpha and beta TCRs expanded intratumorally.

Time point denoted: sample taken at primary tumor resection. Tumor, nontumor lung or frozen PBMC supplied whole RNA, sequenced without sorting. The presence of a unique molecular identifier marked each TCR cDNA molecule. One entry per CDR3 protein results from TCRdb running MiXCR on the 5' RACE reads. The table has more than 3,000 distinct CDR3 sequences, approximately 4% seen once; the top ten hold about 47%. This clonotype rates as medium-sized (0.01 to 0.1%). Its antigen is undetermined. Trimming took 6 bases from V and 1 from J, leaving 13 bases between them. The CDR3 is 15 amino acids. Per germline, CDR1 MNHEY and CDR2 SMNVEV (reference sequence).

The sample was lung tumor tissue, taken at surgery. The clonotype comes from a male donor with early-stage non-small cell lung cancer. The chain recombines TRBV27 with TRBJ1-5, with unresolved D. The CDR3 nucleotides read TGTGCCAGCAGAGCGGCCCTAGGGAGCAATCAGCCCCAGCATTTT. This gives the protein CASRAALGSNQPQHF.